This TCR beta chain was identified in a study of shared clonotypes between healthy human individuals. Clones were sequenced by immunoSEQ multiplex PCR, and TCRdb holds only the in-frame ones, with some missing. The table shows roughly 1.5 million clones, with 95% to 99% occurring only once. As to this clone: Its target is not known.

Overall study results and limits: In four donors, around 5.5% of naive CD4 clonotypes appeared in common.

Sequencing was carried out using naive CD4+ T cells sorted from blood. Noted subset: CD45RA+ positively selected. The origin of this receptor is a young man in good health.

CDR3 sequence reads: CASSLTPTEKLFF. CDR3 sequence (DNA): TGTGCCAGCAGCTTAACGCCAACGGAAAAACTGTTTTTT. The chain recombines TRBV7-3 with TRBJ1-4; the D is unclear. The CDR3 consists of 13 residues. Per the germline V gene, CDR1 is SGHTA and CDR2 is FQGTGA. Trimming pared 0 bases from V and 8 bases from J, leaving 7 bases between.